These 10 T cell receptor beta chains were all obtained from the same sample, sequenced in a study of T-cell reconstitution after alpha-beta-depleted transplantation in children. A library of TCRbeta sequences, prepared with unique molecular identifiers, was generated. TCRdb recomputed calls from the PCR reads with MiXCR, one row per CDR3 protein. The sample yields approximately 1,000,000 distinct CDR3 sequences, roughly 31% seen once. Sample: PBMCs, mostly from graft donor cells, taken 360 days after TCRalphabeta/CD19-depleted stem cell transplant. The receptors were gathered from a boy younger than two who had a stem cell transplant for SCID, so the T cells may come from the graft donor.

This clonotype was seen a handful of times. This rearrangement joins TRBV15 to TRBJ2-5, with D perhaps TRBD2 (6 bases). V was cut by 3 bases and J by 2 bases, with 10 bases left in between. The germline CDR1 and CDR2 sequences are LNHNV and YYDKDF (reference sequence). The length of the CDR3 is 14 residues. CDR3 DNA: TGTGCCACCAGCAGGTGGGGGGTTCAAGAGACCCAGTACTTC. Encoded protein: CATSRWGVQETQYF.

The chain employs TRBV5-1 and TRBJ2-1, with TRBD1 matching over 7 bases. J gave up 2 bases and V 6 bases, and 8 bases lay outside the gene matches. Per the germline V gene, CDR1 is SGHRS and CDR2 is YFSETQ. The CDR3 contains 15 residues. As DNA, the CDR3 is TGCGCCAGCAACAATCAGGGGGTCGCCTACAATGAGCAGTTCTTC. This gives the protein CASNNQGVAYNEQFF.

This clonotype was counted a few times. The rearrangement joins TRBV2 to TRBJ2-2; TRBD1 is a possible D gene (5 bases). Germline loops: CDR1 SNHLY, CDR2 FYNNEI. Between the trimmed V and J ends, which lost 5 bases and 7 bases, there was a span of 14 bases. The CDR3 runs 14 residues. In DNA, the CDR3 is TGTGCCAGCAGTTCAAACAGGTTCAACGGGGAGCTGTTTTTT. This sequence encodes CASSSNRFNGELFF.

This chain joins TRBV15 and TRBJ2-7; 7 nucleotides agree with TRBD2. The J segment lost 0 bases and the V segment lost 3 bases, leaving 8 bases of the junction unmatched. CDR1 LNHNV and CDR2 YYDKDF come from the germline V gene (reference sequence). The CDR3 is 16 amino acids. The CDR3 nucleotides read TGTGCCACCAGCAGCCAGCCTGGGGGGGGCTCCTACGAGCAGTACTTC. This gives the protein CATSSQPGGGSYEQYF. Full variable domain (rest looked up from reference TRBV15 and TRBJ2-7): DAMVIQNPRYQVTQFGKPVTLSCSQTLNHNVMYWYQQKSSQAPKLLFHYYDKDFNNEADTPDNFQSRRPNTSFCFLDIRSPGLGDTAMYLCATSSQPGGGSYEQYFGPGTRLTVT.

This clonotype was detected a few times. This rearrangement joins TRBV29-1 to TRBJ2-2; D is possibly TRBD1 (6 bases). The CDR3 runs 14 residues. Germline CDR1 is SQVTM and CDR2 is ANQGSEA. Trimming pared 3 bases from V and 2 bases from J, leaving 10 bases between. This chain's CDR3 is CSVDTGYNTGELFF. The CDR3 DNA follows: TGCAGCGTTGATACAGGGTACAACACCGGGGAGCTGTTTTTT.

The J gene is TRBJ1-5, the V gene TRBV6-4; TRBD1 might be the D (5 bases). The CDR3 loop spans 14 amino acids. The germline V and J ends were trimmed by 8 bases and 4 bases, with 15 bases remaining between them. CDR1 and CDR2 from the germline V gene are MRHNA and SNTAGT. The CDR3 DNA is TGTGCCAGCTGGGGCCTACTCCCAAATCAGCCCCAGCATTTT. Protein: CASWGLLPNQPQHF.

The CDR3 sequence is CASSSPLAPPYNEQFF. The CDR3 coding sequence is TGCGCCAGCAGCTCCCCGCTAGCGCCCCCCTACAATGAGCAGTTCTTC. The J gene is TRBJ2-1, the V gene TRBV5-1; possibly TRBD2 for D (6 bases). V gave up 3 bases and J gave up 2 bases, with 15 bases separating them. The CDR3 loop spans 16 amino acids. Germline-derived CDR1 and CDR2 are SGHRS and YFSETQ.

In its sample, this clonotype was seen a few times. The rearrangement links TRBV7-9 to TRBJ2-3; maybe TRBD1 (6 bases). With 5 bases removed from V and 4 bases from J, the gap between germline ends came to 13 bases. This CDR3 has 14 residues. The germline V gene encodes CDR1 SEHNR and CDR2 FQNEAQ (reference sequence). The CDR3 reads CASSPRGEADTQYF. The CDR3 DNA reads TGTGCCAGCAGCCCCAGGGGAGAGGCAGATACGCAGTATTTT.

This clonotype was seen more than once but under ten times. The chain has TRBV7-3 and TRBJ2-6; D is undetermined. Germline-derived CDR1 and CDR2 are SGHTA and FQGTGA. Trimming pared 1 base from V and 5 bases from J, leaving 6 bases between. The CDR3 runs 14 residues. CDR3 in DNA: TGTGCCAGCAGCTTAAATGAGAGGGCCAACGTCCTGACTTTC. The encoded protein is CASSLNERANVLTF.

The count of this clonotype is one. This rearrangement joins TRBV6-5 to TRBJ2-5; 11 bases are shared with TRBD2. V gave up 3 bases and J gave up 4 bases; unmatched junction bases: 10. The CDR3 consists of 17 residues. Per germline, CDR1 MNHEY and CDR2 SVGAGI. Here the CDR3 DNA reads TGTGCCAGCAGTTATTCAGTAGCGGGGGGGACGGGAGAGACCCAGTACTTC. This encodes CASSYSVAGGTGETQYF.